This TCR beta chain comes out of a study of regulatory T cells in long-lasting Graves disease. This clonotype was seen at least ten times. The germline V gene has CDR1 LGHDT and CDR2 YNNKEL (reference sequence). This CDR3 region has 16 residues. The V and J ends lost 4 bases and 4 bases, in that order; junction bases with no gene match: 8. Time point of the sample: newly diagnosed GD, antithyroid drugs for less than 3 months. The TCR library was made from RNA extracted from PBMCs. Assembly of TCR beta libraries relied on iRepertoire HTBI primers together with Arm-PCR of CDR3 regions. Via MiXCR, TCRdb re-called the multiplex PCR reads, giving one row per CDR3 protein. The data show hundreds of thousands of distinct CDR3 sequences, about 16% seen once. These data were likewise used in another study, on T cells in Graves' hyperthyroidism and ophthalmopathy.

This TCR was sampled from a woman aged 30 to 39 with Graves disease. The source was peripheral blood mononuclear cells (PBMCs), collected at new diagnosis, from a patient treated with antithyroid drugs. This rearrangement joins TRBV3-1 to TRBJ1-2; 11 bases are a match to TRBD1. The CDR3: CASSRDRGSLGYGYTF. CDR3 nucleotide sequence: TGTGCCAGCAGCCGGGACAGGGGGAGTCTTGGCTATGGCTACACCTTC.